This T cell receptor beta chain originates from a study of tumor-infiltrating lymphocytes in primary liver carcinoma. Trimming cost V 1 base and J 4 bases; bases outside gene matches: 11. Looked up from germline, CDR1 is SGHRS and CDR2 is YFSETQ. There are 17 residues in the CDR3. The researchers obtained blood RNA from unsorted whole blood and also extracted germline DNA. The patients lived with chronic HBV infection and had not yet received any treatment. TCR beta cDNA was reverse-transcribed from roughly 0.45 ug of total RNA. The reaction used a constant-region primer and ProtoScript II reverse transcriptase. Libraries covering TCR beta were generated through three nested multiplex PCR rounds (using a slightly modified ARM-PCR). Running around 9 cycles apiece, the first two PCR rounds relied on TRBV1-TRBV30 forward primers together with a C-beta reverse primer. TCRdb ran MiXCR on the multiplex PCR reads and lists one entry per CDR3 protein. The sample records about 350,000 distinct CDR3 sequences, about two thirds being singletons.

This sequence originates from a man between 35 and 55 years old with primary liver carcinoma and hepatitis B virus infection. This chain connects TRBV5-1 to TRBJ1-3; 7 bases align to TRBD1. Sequenced material: peripheral blood. CDR3 sequence: CASSLQGDSSSGNTIYF. CDR3 coding DNA: TGCGCCAGCAGCTTGCAGGGGGACTCTTCTTCCGGAAACACCATATATTTT.